In this sample, the clone carrying this TCR beta chain turned up many times. Its cognate antigen is unknown. The sample comes from a study of regulatory T cells in long-lasting Graves disease. Overall study findings and caveats: Researchers reported studying only peripheral blood, not thyroid tissue.

Time point meaning: newly diagnosed GD, antithyroid drugs for less than 3 months. From RNA extracted from PBMCs, the TCR library was made. Criteria from the American Thyroid Association guidelines were applied to diagnose Graves' disease. Building of the TCR beta libraries involved iRepertoire HTBI primers and Arm-PCR of CDR3 regions. Using its own MiXCR run on the multiplex PCR reads, TCRdb lists one record per CDR3 protein. The sample lists about 620,000 distinct CDR3 sequences, 15% to 20% occurring once. Trimming shortened V by 1 base and J by 0 bases, and 9 bases separated the two germline ends. Germline assignment: CDR1 SNHLY and CDR2 FYNNEI. The CDR3 runs 15 residues. These records were also assigned to another study, of T cells in Graves' hyperthyroidism and ophthalmopathy. That work contributes: Clinical symptoms, serum thyroxine, TRAb, thyroid ultrasound and orbital computed tomography established diagnosis.

The clonotype originates from a woman aged 30 to 39 with Graves disease. The chain links TRBV2 to TRBJ1-2; D is uncertain. The material was peripheral blood mononuclear cells (PBMCs), obtained at new diagnosis, from a patient treated with antithyroid drugs. CDR3 coding DNA: TGTGCCAGCAGTGAAGAACACCCAGCTAACTATGGCTACACCTTC. It translates to CASSEEHPANYGYTF.